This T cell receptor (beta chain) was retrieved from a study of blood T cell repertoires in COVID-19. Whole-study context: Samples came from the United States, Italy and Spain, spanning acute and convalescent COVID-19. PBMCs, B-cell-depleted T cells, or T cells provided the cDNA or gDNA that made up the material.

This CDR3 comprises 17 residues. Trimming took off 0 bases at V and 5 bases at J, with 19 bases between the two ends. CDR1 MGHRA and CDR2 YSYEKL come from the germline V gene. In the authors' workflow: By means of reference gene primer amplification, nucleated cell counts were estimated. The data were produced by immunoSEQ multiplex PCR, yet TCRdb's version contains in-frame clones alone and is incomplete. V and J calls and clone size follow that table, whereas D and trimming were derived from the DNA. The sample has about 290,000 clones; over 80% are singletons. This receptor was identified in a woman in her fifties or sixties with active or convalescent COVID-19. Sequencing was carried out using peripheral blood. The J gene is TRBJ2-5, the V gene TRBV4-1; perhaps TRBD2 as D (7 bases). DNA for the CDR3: TGCGCCAGCAGCCAAGAGGGGGGGGCCTCACCGGAGGAGACCCAGTACTTC. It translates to CASSQEGGASPEETQYF.